This TCR beta chain was documented in a study of beta chain features in type 1 diabetes. As concerns this clone: What it binds is not known.

Study results and caveats: An over-representation of cells with high TCR expression could result from cDNA sequencing.

Germline V gene data show CDR1 as LNHDA and CDR2 as SQIVND (reference sequence). Losses at the gene ends were 3 bases for V and 7 bases for J; bases not matched to a gene: 6. The CDR3 runs 14 residues. Expressed TCRB transcripts got sequenced, as all isolated RNA was reverse transcribed. The method was immunoSEQ multiplex PCR; TCRdb's version includes in-frame clones alone and lacks a portion of them. The sample carries a few hundred thousand clones, approximately 11% recorded once. The chain carries TRBV19 and TRBJ1-5; TRBD1 agrees at 7 bases. This clonotype was obtained from a woman between 25 and 40 years old in good health. The sequenced material came from naive CD4+ T cells from blood. CDR3 sequence (DNA): TGTGCCAGTAGTATTGGACAGGAGGAACAGCCCCAGCATTTT. Amino acid sequence: CASSIGQEEQPQHF.